This note documents a single TCR beta chain sequence. Sequencing was performed with immunoSEQ multiplex PCR; in TCRdb, only in-frame clones are kept and a portion is missing. Among some 320,000 clones listed, around 87% were seen once. The entry originates in a study of blood T cell repertoires in COVID-19. Background on the study: The United States, Italy and Spain were the sources of the acute and convalescent COVID-19 samples.

The ends were cut back, 7 bases at V and 6 bases at J, with 5 bases in the middle. Germline V CDR1 and CDR2: SNHLY, FYNNEI. This CDR3 is 10 amino acids long. Sequencing was carried out using PBMCs or T cells enriched from blood (not recorded which). This clonotype was obtained from a woman in her thirties who had recovered from COVID-19. This chain connects TRBV2 to TRBJ2-3; no firm D call. DNA of the CDR3: TGTGCCAGCAATCGGGATACGCAGTATTTT. Encoded protein: CASNRDTQYF.